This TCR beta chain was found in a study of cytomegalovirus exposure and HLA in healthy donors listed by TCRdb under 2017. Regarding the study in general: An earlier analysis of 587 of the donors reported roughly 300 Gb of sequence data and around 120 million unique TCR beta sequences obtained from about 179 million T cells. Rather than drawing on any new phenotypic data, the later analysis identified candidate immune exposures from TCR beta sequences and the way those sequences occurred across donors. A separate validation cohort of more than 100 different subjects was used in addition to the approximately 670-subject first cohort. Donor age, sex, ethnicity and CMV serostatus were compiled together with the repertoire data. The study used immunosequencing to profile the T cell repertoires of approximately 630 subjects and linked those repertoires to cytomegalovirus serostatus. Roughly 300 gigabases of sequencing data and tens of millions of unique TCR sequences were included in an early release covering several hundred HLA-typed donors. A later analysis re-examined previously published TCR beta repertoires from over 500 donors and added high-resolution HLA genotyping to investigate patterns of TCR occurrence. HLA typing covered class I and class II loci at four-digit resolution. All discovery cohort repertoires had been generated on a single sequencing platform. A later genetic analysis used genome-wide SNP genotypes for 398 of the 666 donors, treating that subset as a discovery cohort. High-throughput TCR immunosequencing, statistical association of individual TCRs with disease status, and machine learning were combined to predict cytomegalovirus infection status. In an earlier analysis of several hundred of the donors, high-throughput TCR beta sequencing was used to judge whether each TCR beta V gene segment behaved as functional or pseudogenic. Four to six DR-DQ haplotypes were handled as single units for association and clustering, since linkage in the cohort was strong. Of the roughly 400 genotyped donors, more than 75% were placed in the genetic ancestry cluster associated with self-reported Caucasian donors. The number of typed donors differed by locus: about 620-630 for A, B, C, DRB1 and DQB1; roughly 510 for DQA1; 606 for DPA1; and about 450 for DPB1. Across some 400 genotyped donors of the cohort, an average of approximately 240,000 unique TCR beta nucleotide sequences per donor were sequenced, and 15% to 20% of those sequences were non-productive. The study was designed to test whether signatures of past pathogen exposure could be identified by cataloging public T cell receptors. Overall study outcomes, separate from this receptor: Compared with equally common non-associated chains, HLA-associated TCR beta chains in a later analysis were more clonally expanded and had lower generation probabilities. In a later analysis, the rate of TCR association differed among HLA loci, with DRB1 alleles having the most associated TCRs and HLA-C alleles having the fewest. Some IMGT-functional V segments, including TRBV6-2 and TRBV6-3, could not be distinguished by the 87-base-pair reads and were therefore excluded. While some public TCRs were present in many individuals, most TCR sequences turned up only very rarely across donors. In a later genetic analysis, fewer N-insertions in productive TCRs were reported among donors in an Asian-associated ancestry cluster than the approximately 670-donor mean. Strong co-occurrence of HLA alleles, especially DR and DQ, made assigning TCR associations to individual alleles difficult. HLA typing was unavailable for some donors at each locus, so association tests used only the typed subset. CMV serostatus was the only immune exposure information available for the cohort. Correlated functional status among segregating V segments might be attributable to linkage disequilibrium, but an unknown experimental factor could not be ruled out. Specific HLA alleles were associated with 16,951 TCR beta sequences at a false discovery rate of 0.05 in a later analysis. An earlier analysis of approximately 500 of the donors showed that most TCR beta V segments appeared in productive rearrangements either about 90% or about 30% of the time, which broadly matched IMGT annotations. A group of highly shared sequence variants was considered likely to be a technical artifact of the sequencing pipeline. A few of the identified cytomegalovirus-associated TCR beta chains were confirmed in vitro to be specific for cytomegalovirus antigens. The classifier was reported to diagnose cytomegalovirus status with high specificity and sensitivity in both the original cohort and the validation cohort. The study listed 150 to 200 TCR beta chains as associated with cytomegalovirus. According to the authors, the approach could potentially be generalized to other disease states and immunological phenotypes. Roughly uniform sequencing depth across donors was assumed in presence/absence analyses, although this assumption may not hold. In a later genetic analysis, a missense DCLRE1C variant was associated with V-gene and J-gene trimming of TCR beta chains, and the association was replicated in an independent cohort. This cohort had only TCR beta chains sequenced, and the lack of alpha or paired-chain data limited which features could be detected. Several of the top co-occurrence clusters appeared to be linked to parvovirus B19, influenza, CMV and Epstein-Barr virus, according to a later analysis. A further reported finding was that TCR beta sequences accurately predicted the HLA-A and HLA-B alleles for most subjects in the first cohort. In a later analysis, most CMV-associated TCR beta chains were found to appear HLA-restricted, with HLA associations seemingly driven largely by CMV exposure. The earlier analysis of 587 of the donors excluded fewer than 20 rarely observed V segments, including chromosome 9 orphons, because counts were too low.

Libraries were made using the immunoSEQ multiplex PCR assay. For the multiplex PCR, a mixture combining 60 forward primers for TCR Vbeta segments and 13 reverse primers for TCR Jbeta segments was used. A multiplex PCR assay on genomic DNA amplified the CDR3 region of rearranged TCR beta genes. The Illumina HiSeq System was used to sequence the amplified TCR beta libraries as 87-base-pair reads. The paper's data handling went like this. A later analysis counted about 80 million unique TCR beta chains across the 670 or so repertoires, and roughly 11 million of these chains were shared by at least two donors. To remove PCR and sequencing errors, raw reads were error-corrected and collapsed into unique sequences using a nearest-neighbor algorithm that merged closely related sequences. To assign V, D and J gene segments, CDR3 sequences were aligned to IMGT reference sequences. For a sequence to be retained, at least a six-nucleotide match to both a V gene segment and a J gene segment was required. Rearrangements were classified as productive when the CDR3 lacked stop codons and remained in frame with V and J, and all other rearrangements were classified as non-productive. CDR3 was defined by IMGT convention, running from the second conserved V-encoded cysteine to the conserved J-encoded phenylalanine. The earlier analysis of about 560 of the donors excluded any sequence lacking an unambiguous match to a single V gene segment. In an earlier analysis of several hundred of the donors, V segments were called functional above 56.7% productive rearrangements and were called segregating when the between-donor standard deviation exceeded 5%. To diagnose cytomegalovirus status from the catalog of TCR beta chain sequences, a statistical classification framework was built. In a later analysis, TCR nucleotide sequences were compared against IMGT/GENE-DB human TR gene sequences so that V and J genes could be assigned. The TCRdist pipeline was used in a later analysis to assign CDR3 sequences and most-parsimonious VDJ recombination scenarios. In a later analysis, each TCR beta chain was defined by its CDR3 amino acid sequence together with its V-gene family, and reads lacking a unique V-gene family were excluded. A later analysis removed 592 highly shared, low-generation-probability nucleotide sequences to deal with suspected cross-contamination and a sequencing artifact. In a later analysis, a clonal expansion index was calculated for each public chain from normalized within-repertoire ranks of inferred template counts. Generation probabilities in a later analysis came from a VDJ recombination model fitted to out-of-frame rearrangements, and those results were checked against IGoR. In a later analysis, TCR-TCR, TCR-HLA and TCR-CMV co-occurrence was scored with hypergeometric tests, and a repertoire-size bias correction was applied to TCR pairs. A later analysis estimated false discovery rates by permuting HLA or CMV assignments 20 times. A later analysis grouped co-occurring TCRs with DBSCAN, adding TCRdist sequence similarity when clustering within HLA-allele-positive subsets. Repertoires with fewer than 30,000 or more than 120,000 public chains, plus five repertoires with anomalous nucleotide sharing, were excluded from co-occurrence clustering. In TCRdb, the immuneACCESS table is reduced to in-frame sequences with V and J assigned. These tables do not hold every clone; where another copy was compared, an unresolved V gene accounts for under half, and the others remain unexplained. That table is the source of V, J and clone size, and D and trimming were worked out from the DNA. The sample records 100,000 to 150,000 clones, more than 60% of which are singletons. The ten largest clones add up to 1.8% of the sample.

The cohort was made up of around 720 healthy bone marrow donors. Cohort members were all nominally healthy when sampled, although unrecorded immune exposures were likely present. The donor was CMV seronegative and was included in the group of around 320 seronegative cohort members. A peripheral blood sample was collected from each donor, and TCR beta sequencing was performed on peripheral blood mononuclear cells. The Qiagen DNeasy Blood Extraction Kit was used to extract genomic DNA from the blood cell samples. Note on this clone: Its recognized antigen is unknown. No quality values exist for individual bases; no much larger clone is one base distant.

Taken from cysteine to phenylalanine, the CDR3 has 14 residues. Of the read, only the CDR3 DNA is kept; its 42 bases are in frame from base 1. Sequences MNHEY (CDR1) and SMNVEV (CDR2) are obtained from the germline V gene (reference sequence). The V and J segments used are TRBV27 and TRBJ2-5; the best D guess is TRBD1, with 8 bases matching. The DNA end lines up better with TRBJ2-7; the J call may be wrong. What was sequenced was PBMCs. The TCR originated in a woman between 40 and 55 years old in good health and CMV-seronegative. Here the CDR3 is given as CASRDRRGGYEQYF. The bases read TGTGCCAGCCGGGACAGGAGGGGGGGCTACGAGCAGTACTTC.